One sample yielded the 21 T cell receptor beta chains listed below, sequenced in a study of cytomegalovirus exposure and HLA in healthy donors. PCR employed 60 Vbeta and 13 Jbeta primers. Profiling relied on immunoSEQ multiplex PCR, and the TCRdb table lists in-frame clones only, not all of them. Of around 130,000 clones in the sample, about three quarters are singletons; the top ten hold about 2.7%. Material: PBMCs. The receptors stem from a woman aged 55-75 years in good health and CMV-seropositive.

This clone was seen more than once but under ten times. The chain carries TRBV6-5 and TRBJ1-2; D not resolved. Germline assignment: CDR1 MNHEY and CDR2 SVGAGI. The CDR3 spans 11 residues. V lost 7 bases, J lost 8 bases, and 11 bases lay in between. CDR3 coding DNA: TGTGCCAGCAAATTCGGGTCCGGCTACACCTTC. It is translated as CASKFGSGYTF.

The CDR3 here is CASRIQPGQGAREQYF. Here the CDR3 DNA reads TGTGCCAGCAGGATACAACCGGGACAGGGGGCGAGGGAGCAGTACTTC. The V and J genes are TRBV11-2 and TRBJ2-7, with 12 bases lining up with TRBD1. The ends lost 6 bases at V and 7 bases at J; junction bases unmatched: 13. Per the germline V gene, CDR1 is SGHAT and CDR2 is FQNNGV. This CDR3 comprises 16 residues.

This clone was counted only a few times. The chain combines TRBV9 with TRBJ1-4; 7 nucleotides line up with TRBD1. With 4 bases clipped from V and 8 bases from J, the junction kept 2 bases outside the gene matches. This CDR3 has 12 residues. The V gene's germline CDR1 is SGDLS and CDR2 YYNGEE. The CDR3 reads CASSSGGEKLFF. The CDR3 nucleotides are TGTGCCAGCAGCTCAGGGGGAGAAAAACTGTTTTTT.

This rearrangement joins TRBV2 to TRBJ1-1, with D unresolved. In germline, CDR1 is SNHLY, CDR2 FYNNEI. With 4 bases removed from V and 10 bases from J, the gap between germline ends came to 7 bases. The CDR3 length is 10 residues. This chain's CDR3 is CASSGHGAFF. DNA of the CDR3: TGTGCCAGCAGTGGGCATGGAGCTTTCTTT. Together with reference TRBV2 and TRBJ1-1, the CDR3 gives the full variable domain: EPEVTQTPSHQVTQMGQEVILRCVPISNHLYFYWYRQILGQKVEFLVSFYNNEISEKSEIFDDQFSVERPDGSNFTLKIRSTKLEDSAMYFCASSGHGAFFGQGTRLTVV.

The chain employs TRBV13 and TRBJ2-7; 12 bases align to TRBD1. Germline loops: CDR1 PRHDT, CDR2 FYEKMQ (reference sequence). J lost 6 bases, V lost 4 bases, and 4 bases had no gene match. The CDR3 length is 14 residues. CDR3 in DNA: TGTGCCAGCAGCTCGGGACAGGGGGCGAGCGAGCAGTACTTC. It codes for CASSSGQGASEQYF.

This clone was recorded a few times. V usage is TRBV6-5 and J usage is TRBJ1-4; D is unresolved. Germline V gene sequence: CDR1 MNHEY, CDR2 SVGAGI. This CDR3 is built from 14 residues. Trimming removed 4 bases at V and 0 bases at J, with 6 bases between. The CDR3 region is CASSSSATNEKLFF. The DNA for the CDR3 is TGTGCCAGCAGTTCTAGTGCAACTAATGAAAAACTGTTTTTT.

The chain joins TRBV5-1 to TRBJ2-5, with TRBD2 matching 8 bases. With 0 bases clipped from V and 0 bases from J, the junction kept 10 bases outside the gene matches. The CDR3 runs 18 residues. The V gene's germline CDR1 is SGHRS and CDR2 YFSETQ. The CDR3 coding sequence is TGCGCCAGCAGCTTGGCCAGGCTAGCGGGTACGAACCAAGAGACCCAGTACTTC. This gives the protein CASSLARLAGTNQETQYF.

The V call is TRBV4-1, the J call TRBJ2-7; 12 bases fit TRBD1. Germline V gene sequence: CDR1 MGHRA, CDR2 YSYEKL. The CDR3 sequence is 14 residues long. The V segment lost 6 bases and the J segment 7 bases; nucleotides outside the gene matches: 7. CDR3 sequence reads: CASSSGTGGMEQYF. The CDR3 DNA is TGCGCCAGCAGTTCCGGGACAGGGGGCATGGAGCAGTACTTC.

This sequence joins TRBV27 and TRBJ2-3; 8 bases align to TRBD2. Germline loops: CDR1 MNHEY, CDR2 SMNVEV (reference sequence). Unmatched junction bases numbered 3, after V lost 5 bases and J lost 2 bases. The length of the CDR3 is 14 residues. This CDR3 reads CASSLGGATDTQYF. CDR3 bases: TGTGCCAGCAGTCTCGGGGGGGCCACAGATACGCAGTATTTT.

This chain connects TRBV4-1 to TRBJ2-1, with 7 bases identical to TRBD2. Trimming cost V 6 bases and J 7 bases; bases outside gene matches: 12. CDR1 and CDR2 (germline): MGHRA, YSYEKL. The CDR3 contains 15 residues. CDR3 coding DNA: TGCGCCAGCAGACGATCGGGCGGGGGAGGAAATGAGCAGTTCTTC. Its protein is CASRRSGGGGNEQFF.

V and J are TRBV5-8 and TRBJ1-3, with no clear D. Trimming removed 8 bases from V and 0 bases from J, with 9 bases in between. The germline V gene encodes CDR1 SGHTS and CDR2 YDEGEE. The CDR3 loop spans 13 amino acids. The DNA of the CDR3 is TGTGCCAGTTCCGGGAACTCTGGAAACACCATATATTTT. Translated, it gives CASSGNSGNTIYF. Full variable domain (remainder filled in from reference TRBV5-8 and TRBJ1-3): EAGVTQSPTHLIKTRGQQATLRCSPISGHTSVYWYQQALGLGLQFLLWYDEGEERNRGNFPPRFSGRQFPNYSSELNVNALELEDSALYLCASSGNSGNTIYFGEGSWLTVV.

This chain links TRBV29-1 with TRBJ2-7, with TRBD1 identical over 10 bases. The V and J ends lost 4 bases and 5 bases, in that order; junction bases with no gene match: 5. Germline values: CDR1 SQVTM, CDR2 ANQGSEA. This CDR3 is built from 13 residues. As DNA, the CDR3 is TGCAGCGTTGCCGGGACAGGGGTCAACGAGCAGTACTTC. Protein sequence: CSVAGTGVNEQYF.

The V gene is TRBV9, the J gene TRBJ2-5, with D tentatively TRBD2 (6 bases). The CDR3 consists of 16 residues. Between the trimmed V and J ends, which lost 3 bases and 5 bases, there was a span of 20 bases. The germline gives CDR1 SGDLS, CDR2 YYNGEE. CDR3 sequence reads: CASSDPSGSAGETQYF. The CDR3 DNA is TGTGCCAGCAGCGATCCGAGCGGGTCGGCGGGGGAGACCCAGTACTTC.

This sequence joins TRBV6-5 and TRBJ1-1; D might be TRBD1 (6 bases). V lost 0 bases, J lost 4 bases, and 15 bases lay in between. The CDR3 spans 16 residues. Germline CDR1 reads MNHEY; CDR2 reads SVGAGI. The CDR3 here is CASSYSQGGRGTEAFF. CDR3 sequence (DNA): TGTGCCAGCAGTTACTCACAGGGTGGTAGAGGCACTGAAGCTTTCTTT.

V and J are TRBV7-9 and TRBJ2-3, with D possibly matching TRBD1 (5 bases). The V gene lost 3 bases and the J gene lost 6 bases, with 10 bases spanning the gap. The CDR3 totals 13 residues. Germline V gene data show CDR1 as SEHNR and CDR2 as FQNEAQ (reference sequence). DNA for the CDR3: TGTGCCAGCAGCTTGACAGCCGGGGATACGCAGTATTTT. It translates to CASSLTAGDTQYF.

The gene calls are TRBV7-9 and TRBJ2-7; maybe TRBD2 (7 bases). V dropped 3 bases and J dropped 7 bases, with 19 bases sitting between them. Germline CDR1 is SEHNR and CDR2 is FQNEAQ (reference sequence). The CDR3 has 15 residues. Written as DNA, the CDR3 is TGTGCCAGCAGCTTTCCGGGGGGCGCGGCGGTTGAGCAGTACTTC. It translates to CASSFPGGAAVEQYF. Full variable domain (missing parts from reference TRBV7-9 and TRBJ2-7): DTGVSQNPRHKITKRGQNVTFRCDPISEHNRLYWYRQTLGQGPEFLTYFQNEAQLEKSRLLSDRFSAERPKGSFSTLEIQRTEQGDSAMYLCASSFPGGAAVEQYFGPGTRLTVT.

This clone was seen a few times. The CDR3 nucleotides are TGTGCCACCAGCAGAGATAGGTTTTCAGGACTCAAAAACTATGGCTACACCTTC. Translation gives CATSRDRFSGLKNYGYTF. V gene TRBV15 combines with J gene TRBJ1-2, with D unresolved. The CDR3 is 18 residues long. CDR1 is LNHNV and CDR2 is YYDKDF in the germline V gene (reference sequence). Trimming stripped 0 bases from V and 2 bases from J, with 19 bases between.

The table lists this clone with a few counts. The chain has TRBV29-1 and TRBJ1-2; the match to TRBD1 covers 8 bases. The CDR3 loop spans 14 amino acids. Germline V gene lookup returns CDR1 SQVTM and CDR2 ANQGSEA. Trimming cost V 5 bases and J 3 bases; bases outside gene matches: 8. DNA for the CDR3: TGCAGCGTTTTCGCAGGGGGCGCGGACTATGGCTACACCTTC. Amino acid sequence: CSVFAGGADYGYTF. The variable domain in full, completed from reference TRBV29-1 and TRBJ1-2, reads SAVISQKPSRDICQRGTSLTIQCQVDSQVTMMFWYRQQPGQSLTLIATANQGSEATYESGFVIDKFPISRPNLTFSTLTVSNMSPEDSSIYLCSVFAGGADYGYTFGSGTRLTVV.

This clone was observed a handful of times. V usage is TRBV19 and J usage is TRBJ1-2; tentatively, D is TRBD1 (5 bases). Trimming cost V 6 bases and J 4 bases, with 9 bases left between them. The CDR3 consists of 12 residues. CDR1 LNHDA and CDR2 SQIVND come from the germline V gene (reference sequence). This CDR3 reads CASSPDSYGYTF. The CDR3 nucleotides are TGTGCCAGTAGCCCCGACAGCTATGGCTACACCTTC. Supplemented by reference TRBV19 and TRBJ1-2, the full variable domain reads DGGITQSPKYLFRKEGQNVTLSCEQNLNHDAMYWYRQDPGQGLRLIYYSQIVNDFQKGDIAEGYSVSREKKESFPLTVTSAQKNPTAFYLCASSPDSYGYTFGSGTRLTVV.

The chain uses TRBV5-1 and TRBJ1-4; D may be TRBD1 (6 bases). The germline V gene encodes CDR1 SGHRS and CDR2 YFSETQ. V lost 0 bases and J lost 8, with 11 bases in between. This CDR3 contains 14 residues. The CDR3 is CASSLGGGEEKLFF. The CDR3 nucleotides read TGCGCCAGCAGCTTGGGAGGGGGTGAAGAAAAACTGTTTTTT.

V is TRBV25-1 and J is TRBJ2-5; tentatively, D is TRBD1 (5 bases). Germline V gene data show CDR1 as MGHDK and CDR2 as SYGVNS. V was clipped by 2 bases and J by 5 bases, with 12 bases between them. This CDR3 contains 14 residues. This chain's CDR3 is CASSENRAGETQYF. The CDR3 bases are TGTGCCAGCAGTGAAAACCGGGCAGGGGAGACCCAGTACTTC.